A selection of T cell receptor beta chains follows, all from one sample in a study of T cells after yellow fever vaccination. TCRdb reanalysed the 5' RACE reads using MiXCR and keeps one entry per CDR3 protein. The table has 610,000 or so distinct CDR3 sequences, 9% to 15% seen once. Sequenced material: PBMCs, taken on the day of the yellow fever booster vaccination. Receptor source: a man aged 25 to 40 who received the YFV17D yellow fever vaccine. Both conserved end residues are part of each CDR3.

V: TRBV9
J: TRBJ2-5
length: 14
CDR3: CASSVAGGTETQYF

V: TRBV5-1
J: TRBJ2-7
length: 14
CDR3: CASSLVGGSYEQYF

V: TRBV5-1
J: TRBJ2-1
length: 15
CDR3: CASSKLAGGLNEQFF

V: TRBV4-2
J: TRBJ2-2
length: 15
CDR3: CASSLAGGAAGELFF

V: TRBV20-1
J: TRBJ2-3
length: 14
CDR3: CSGAGTTIMGTQYF

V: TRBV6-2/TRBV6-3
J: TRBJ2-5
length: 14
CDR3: CASSTTVSRETQYF

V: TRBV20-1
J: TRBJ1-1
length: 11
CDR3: CSASWNTEAFF

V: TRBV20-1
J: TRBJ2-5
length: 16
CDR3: CSAYELSGSFGETQYF

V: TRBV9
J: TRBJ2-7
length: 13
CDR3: CASSVEGTTEQYF

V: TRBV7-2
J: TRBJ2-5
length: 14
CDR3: CASSFQGSRETQYF

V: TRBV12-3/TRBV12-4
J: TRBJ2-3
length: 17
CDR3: CASSGGTSGIWADTQYF

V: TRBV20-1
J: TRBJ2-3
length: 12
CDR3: CSASRQTDTQYF

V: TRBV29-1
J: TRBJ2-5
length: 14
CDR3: CSSGTGGKGETQYF

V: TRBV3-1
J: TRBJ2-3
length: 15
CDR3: CASSLGTGRFNTQYF

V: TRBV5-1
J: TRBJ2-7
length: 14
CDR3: CASSLGRGLYEQYF

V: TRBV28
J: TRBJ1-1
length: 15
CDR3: CASSLVRWGNTEAFF

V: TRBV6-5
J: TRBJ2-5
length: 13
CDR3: CASSYRFQETQYF

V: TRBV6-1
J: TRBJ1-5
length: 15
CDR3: CASAAVGTGGQPQHF

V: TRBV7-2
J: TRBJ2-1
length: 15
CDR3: CASSSGPPAYNEQFF

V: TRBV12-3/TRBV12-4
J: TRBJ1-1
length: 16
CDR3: CASSLILGQGNTEAFF

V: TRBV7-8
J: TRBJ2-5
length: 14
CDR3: CASSLARYQETQYF

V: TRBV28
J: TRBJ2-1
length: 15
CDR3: CASSSPSGFGNEQFF

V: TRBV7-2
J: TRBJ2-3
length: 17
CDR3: CASSPAKSATSTDTQYF

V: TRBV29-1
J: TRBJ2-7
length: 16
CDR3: CSVEGVRTGYSYEQYF

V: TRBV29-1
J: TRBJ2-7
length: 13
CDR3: CSGASGNSYEQYF

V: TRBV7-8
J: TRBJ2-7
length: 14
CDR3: CASSIDRVVYEQYF

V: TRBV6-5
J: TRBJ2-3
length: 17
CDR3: CASSYPGLEHRRDTQYF

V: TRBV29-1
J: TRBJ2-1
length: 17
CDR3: CSSTGTSGVSSYNEQFF

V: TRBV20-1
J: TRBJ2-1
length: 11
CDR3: CSAKPYNEQFF

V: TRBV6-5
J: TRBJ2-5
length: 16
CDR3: CASSYGHPRQGETQYF

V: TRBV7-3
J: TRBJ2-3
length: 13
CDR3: CASSFGATDTQYF

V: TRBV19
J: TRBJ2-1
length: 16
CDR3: CASSRDSNFVGREQFF

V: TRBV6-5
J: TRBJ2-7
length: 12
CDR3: CASSYSRYEQYF

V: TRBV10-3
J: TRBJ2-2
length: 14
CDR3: CAIGATGNTGELFF

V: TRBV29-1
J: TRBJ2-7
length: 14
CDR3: CSVKQGVYSYEQYF

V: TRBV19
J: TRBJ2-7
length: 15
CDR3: CASSITTRGSYEQYF

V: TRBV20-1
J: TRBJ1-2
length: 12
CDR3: CSAPGTEYGYTF

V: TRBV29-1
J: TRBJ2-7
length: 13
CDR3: CSVRTSGNYEQYF

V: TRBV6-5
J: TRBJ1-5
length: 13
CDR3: CASTSQSNQPQHF

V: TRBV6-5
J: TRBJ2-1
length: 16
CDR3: CASSYWGTSGNNEQFF

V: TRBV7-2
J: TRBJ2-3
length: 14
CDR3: CATRVDAGADTQYF

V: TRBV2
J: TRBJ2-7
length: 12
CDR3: CASTVQPLEQYF